This TCR beta chain derives from a study of blood T cell repertoires in COVID-19. Study context: Samples of COVID-19 (acute and convalescent) were obtained from the United States, Italy and Spain.

Using immunoSEQ multiplex PCR, the repertoire was profiled, and TCRdb retains in-frame clones only, with some absent. The sample carries 150,000 to 180,000 clones, roughly 89% recorded once. In its sample, this clone was seen once. V shed 5 bases and J shed 4 bases, with 19 bases lying between them. This CDR3 contains 16 residues. Germline CDR1 and CDR2: SGDLS and YYNGEE. The V gene is TRBV9, the J gene TRBJ1-3; D is possibly TRBD1 (6 bases). The TCR comes from a man aged 50-60 years with acute or convalescent COVID-19. Input material: peripheral blood. The CDR3 reads CASSAHRVGSGNTIYF. The CDR3 coding sequence is TGTGCCAGCAGTGCCCACAGGGTTGGGTCAGGAAACACCATATATTTT.